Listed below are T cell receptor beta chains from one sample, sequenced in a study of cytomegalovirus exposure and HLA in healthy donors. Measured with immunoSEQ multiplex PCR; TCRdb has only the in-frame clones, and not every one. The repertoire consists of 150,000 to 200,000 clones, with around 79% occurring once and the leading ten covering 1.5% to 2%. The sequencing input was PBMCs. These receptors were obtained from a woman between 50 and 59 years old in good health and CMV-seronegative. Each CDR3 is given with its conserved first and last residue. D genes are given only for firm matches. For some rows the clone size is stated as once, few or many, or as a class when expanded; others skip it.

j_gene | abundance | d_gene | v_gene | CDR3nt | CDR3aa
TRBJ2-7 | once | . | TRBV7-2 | TGTGCCAGCAGCGCTAGGGGTATTCAGTCCTACGAGCAGTACTTC | CASSARGIQSYEQYF
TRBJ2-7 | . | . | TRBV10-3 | TGTGCCATCACCGCGGGTAAGGGTGAGTCCTACGAGCAGTACTTC | CAITAGKGESYEQYF
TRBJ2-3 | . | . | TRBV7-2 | TGTGCCAGCAGCCTTGACCGGGGTGGACGCACAGATACGCAGTATTTT | CASSLDRGGRTDTQYF
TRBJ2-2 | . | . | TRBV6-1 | TGTGCCAGCAGTGAAGGCCTCAGGGTGGGCGGGGAGCTGTTTTTT | CASSEGLRVGGELFF
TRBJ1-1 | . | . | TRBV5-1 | TGCGCCAGCAGCGGTACAGAGTTTGAAGCTTTCTTT | CASSGTEFEAFF
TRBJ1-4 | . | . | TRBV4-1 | TGCGCCAGCAGCCAACCGAGGCGGGGGACTAATGAAAAACTGTTTTTT | CASSQPRRGTNEKLFF
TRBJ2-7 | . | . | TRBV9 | TGTGCCAGCAGCGTAGCCCAGGGGCCCACCTACGAGCAGTACTTC | CASSVAQGPTYEQYF
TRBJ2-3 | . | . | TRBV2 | TGTGCCATTAGAGTAGACACAGATACGCAGTATTTT | CAIRVDTDTQYF
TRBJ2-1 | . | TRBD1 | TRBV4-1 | TGCGCCAGCAGCCCCCTTCTAGGACAGGGGACCAATGAGCAGTTCTTC | CASSPLLGQGTNEQFF
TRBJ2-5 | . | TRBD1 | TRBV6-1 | TGTGCCAGCAGAGGGGGCGGCGTGGAGACCCAGTACTTC | CASRGGGVETQYF
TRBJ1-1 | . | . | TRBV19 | TGTGCCAGTAGTTCCCTGGGAGCGAACACTGAAGCTTTCTTT | CASSSLGANTEAFF
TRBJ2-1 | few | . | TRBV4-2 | TGTGCCAGCAGCCAAGAGCTGAGCTCCTACAATGAGCAGTTCTTC | CASSQELSSYNEQFF
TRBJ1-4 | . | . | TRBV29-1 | TGCAGCGCGGGGGGGACAACTAATGAAAAACTGTTTTTT | CSAGGTTNEKLFF
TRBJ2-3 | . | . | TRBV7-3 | TGTGCCAGCAGCTTAAGGGCCCGGGGGACAGATACGCAGTATTTT | CASSLRARGTDTQYF
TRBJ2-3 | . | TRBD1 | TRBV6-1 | TGTGCCAGCAGTGATTGGGACAGGGGGAGGGATACGCAGTATTTT | CASSDWDRGRDTQYF
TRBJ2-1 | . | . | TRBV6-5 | TGTGCCAGCAGTTACTCGGGGGGCTACAATGAGCAGTTCTTC | CASSYSGGYNEQFF
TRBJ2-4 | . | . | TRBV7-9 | TGTGCCAGCAGCTTATCTGAGGCTGCCAAAAACATTCAGTACTTC | CASSLSEAAKNIQYF
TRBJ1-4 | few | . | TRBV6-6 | TGTGCCAGCACCGACGGGGGGGTCGGAAAACTGTTTTTT | CASTDGGVGKLFF
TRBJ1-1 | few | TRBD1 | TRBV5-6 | TGTGCCAGCAGCCGAGGACAGGGTGACACTGAAGCTTTCTTT | CASSRGQGDTEAFF
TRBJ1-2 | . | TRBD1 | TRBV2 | TGTGCCAGCAGTGAAAATTTAGGGGGCCCGAATAGGGGCTACACCTTC | CASSENLGGPNRGYTF
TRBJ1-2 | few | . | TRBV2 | TGTGCCAGCATTAGCTCGCAGCGAAACCACTATGGCTACACCTTC | CASISSQRNHYGYTF
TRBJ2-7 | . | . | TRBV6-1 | TGTGCCAGCAGTGAAGACATCTTCTACGAGCAGTACTTC | CASSEDIFYEQYF
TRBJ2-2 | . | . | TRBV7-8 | TGTGCCAGCAGCTCCCGCACCGGGGAGCTGTTTTTT | CASSSRTGELFF
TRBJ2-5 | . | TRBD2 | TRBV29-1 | TGCAGCGTTGGGATAAGCGGGGGCCAAGAGACCCAGTACTTC | CSVGISGGQETQYF
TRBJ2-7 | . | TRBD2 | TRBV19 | TGTGCCAGTAGTAAGCCGGCGGGAGGTCGGGACGAGCAGTACTTC | CASSKPAGGRDEQYF
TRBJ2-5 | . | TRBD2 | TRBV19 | TGTGCCAGTAGTTCTCGGCGGGGGGTGACAGGCAAAGAGACCCAGTACTTC | CASSSRRGVTGKETQYF
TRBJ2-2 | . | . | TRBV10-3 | TGTGCCATCGCCAGGGGAGAGAACGGGGAGCTGTTTTTT | CAIARGENGELFF
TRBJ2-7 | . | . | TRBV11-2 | TGTGCCAGCAGCCGCGGAGGCCTGCGGCAGTACTTC | CASSRGGLRQYF
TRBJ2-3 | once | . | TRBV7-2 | TGTGCCAGCAGCTTACGGTCGACTGGGAGCACAGATACGCAGTATTTT | CASSLRSTGSTDTQYF
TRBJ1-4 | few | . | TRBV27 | TGTGCCAGCAGTCCTAGCCTTAATGAAAAACTGTTTTTT | CASSPSLNEKLFF
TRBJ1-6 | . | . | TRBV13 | TGTGCCAGCAGCTTAATGGGGTTGGGGAGCCCCTATAATTCACCCCTCCACTTT | CASSLMGLGSPYNSPLHF
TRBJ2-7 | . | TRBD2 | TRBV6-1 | TGTGCCAGCAGTCTAGCGGGAGTTATCTCCTACGAGCAGTACTTC | CASSLAGVISYEQYF
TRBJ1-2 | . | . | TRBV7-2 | TGTGCCAGCAGCTTAGTCGGGGACTCTAACTATGGCTACACCTTC | CASSLVGDSNYGYTF
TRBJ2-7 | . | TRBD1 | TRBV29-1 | TGCAGCGTTGAAGGATACAGGGGGAGAGACTACGAGCAGTACTTC | CSVEGYRGRDYEQYF
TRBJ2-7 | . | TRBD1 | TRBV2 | TGTGCCAGCAGCGGACAGGGGCTAAACGAGCAGTACTTC | CASSGQGLNEQYF
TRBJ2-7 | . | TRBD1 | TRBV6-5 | TGTGCCAGCAGTTCCCCCGGGACAGGGTTGGGTGAGCAGTACTTC | CASSSPGTGLGEQYF
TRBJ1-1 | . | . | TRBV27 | TGTGCCAGCACACGGGGGGGTATTGGTTTAACTGAAGCTTTCTTT | CASTRGGIGLTEAFF
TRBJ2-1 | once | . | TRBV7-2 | TGTGCCAGCAGCTTAGTTGGGGGGGGCCCCGAGCAGTTCTTC | CASSLVGGGPEQFF
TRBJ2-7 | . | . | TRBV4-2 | TGTGCCAGCAGCCAAGACCTACAGGGCTACGAGCAGTACTTC | CASSQDLQGYEQYF
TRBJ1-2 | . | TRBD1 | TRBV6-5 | TGTGCCAGCAGCCGCGGGACAGGGGTTAACTATGGCTACACCTTC | CASSRGTGVNYGYTF
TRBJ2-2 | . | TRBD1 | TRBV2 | TGTGCCAGCAGCGCTTGGGACAGCCCCACCGGGGAGCTGTTTTTT | CASSAWDSPTGELFF
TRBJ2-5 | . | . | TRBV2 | TGTGCCAGCAGGATGTGGAGGGGGCGCGCGGAGACCCAGTACTTC | CASRMWRGRAETQYF
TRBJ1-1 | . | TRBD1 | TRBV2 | TGTGCCAGCAGACCCGACTTTACAGGGGCCTCGGAGGTGAACACTGAAGCTTTCTTT | CASRPDFTGASEVNTEAFF
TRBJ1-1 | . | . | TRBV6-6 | TGTGCCAGCAGTGGGGGAGGGGGAGCTTTCTTT | CASSGGGGAFF
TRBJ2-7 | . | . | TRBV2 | TGTGCCAGCACCTCGGGACTCACTGGCTACTACTACGAGCAGTACTTC | CASTSGLTGYYYEQYF
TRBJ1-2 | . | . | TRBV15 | TGTGCCACCAGCAGAGAAAGTGGGGGGTCGGATGGCTACACCTTC | CATSRESGGSDGYTF
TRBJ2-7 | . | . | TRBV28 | TGTGCCAGCAGTCGAGGTGTTCTCGGGCAGTACTTC | CASSRGVLGQYF
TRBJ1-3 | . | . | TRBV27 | TGTGCCAGCAGTTCCTCAAAGCTAAGCTCTGGAAACACCATATATTTT | CASSSSKLSSGNTIYF
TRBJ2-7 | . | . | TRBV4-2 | TGTGCCAGCAGCCAAGATCTCCAGGGATCCTCCCGCGAGCAGTACTTC | CASSQDLQGSSREQYF
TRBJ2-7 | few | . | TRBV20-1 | TGCAGTGCTAGAGGGCCCTACGAGCAGTACTTC | CSARGPYEQYF
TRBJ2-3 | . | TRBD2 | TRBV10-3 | TGTGCCATCAGCCGACTAGCGGGAACTACGACAGATACGCAGTATTTT | CAISRLAGTTTDTQYF
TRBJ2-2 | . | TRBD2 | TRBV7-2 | TGTGCCAGCAGCACCCCTAGCGGGAGAGTTTTGGGCGGGGAGCTGTTTTTT | CASSTPSGRVLGGELFF
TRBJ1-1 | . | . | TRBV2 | TGTGCCAGCCTCGTTCGGGGCACTGAAGCTTTCTTT | CASLVRGTEAFF
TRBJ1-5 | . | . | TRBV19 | TGTGCCAGTAGAGACAGCCCTAATTATAGCAATCAGCCCCAGCATTTT | CASRDSPNYSNQPQHF
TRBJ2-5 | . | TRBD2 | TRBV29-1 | TGCAGCGTTGGTCTCTCCGGGGGGCAAGAGACCCAGTACTTC | CSVGLSGGQETQYF
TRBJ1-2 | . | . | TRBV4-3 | TGCGCCAGCAGCCAAGACTCGAGTACCCCCTATGGCTACACCTTC | CASSQDSSTPYGYTF